The 7 T cell receptor beta chains given below trace back to one sample, sequenced in a study of blood T cell repertoires in COVID-19. Profiled with immunoSEQ multiplex PCR; TCRdb holds only in-frame clones, not every one. The table shows about 150,000 clones, with around 84% occurring only once. The material sequenced was peripheral blood. These receptors originate from a human donor in a cohort sampled during active COVID-19.

The CDR3 spells CASSQSPGHSSSGNTIYF. CDR3 coding DNA: TGCGCCAGCAGCCAATCACCGGGACACTCCAGCTCTGGAAACACCATATATTTT. The J gene is TRBJ1-3, the V gene TRBV4-3; tentative D call: TRBD1 (6 bases). Germline assignment: CDR1 LGHNA and CDR2 YSLEER. The CDR3 runs 18 residues. The V gene lost 2 bases and the J gene lost 0 bases, with 17 bases spanning the gap.

The V call is TRBV30, the J call TRBJ1-2, with no clear D. V was shortened by 2 bases and J by 2 bases, with 9 bases between the two germline ends. From germline, CDR1 is GTSNPN and CDR2 SVGIG (reference sequence). The CDR3 length is 13 residues. DNA for the CDR3: TGTGCCTGGAGTCCGACTGAGAACTATGGCTACACCTTC. This sequence encodes CAWSPTENYGYTF.

The chain has TRBV7-2 and TRBJ2-7, with 8 positions matching TRBD1. Germline trimming cut 7 bases from V and 1 base from J; bases unmatched to any gene: 9. The CDR3 totals 15 residues. Germline CDR1 SGHTA, CDR2 FQGNSA. In DNA, the CDR3 is TGTGCCAGCAAATTAGGGACAGGAGCATCCTACGAGCAGTACTTC. This encodes CASKLGTGASYEQYF.

The genes are TRBV2 and TRBJ2-5; D gene unclear. CDR1 is SNHLY, CDR2 FYNNEI, per germline. Trimming shortened V by 2 bases and J by 1 base, and 11 bases separated the two germline ends. CDR3 size: 15 residues. The CDR3 nucleotides read TGTGCCAGCAGTGAATGGGCCCGGTCCCAAGAGACCCAGTACTTC. Translated: CASSEWARSQETQYF.

This clone turned up a few times. The CDR3 DNA follows: TGTGCCAGCAGCTACGGACAGGGGCCAAGCTATGGCTACACCTTC. This sequence encodes CASSYGQGPSYGYTF. This chain links TRBV7-2 with TRBJ1-2; 9 bases align to TRBD1. The CDR3 is made up of 15 amino acids. CDR1 is SGHTA and CDR2 is FQGNSA in the germline V gene. The V and J ends lost 4 bases and 4 bases, in that order; junction bases with no gene match: 7.

The CDR3 is CASSLEMAKNIQYF. Here the CDR3 DNA reads TGTGCCAGCAGCTTGGAGATGGCCAAAAACATTCAGTACTTC. V is TRBV7-2 and J is TRBJ2-4, with no clear D. V was clipped by 3 bases and J by 1 base, with 7 bases between them. The CDR3 is made up of 14 amino acids. The germline V gene has CDR1 SGHTA and CDR2 FQGNSA.

This clone was seen once. The V and J genes are TRBV10-3 and TRBJ1-1, with D hard to call. Trimming took off 8 bases at V and 0 bases at J, with 10 bases between the two ends. The germline V gene encodes CDR1 ENHRY and CDR2 SYGVKD. CDR3 length: 13 residues. The CDR3 reads CAIEDDMNTEAFF. The CDR3, as DNA: TGTGCCATCGAAGACGACATGAACACTGAAGCTTTCTTT.